The rows below give T cell receptor beta chains drawn from one sample of a study of identical twins. MiXCR, run by TCRdb on the 5' RACE reads, gives a single entry per CDR3 protein. The sample lists around 470,000 distinct CDR3 sequences; about 14% were seen once. These data also featured in a second study, about yellow fever vaccine responses in identical twins.

Material for sequencing was CD4+ T cells sorted from blood. The receptors were sampled from a woman younger than 30 in good health. Both conserved end residues are part of each CDR3. The order of the fields is D gene, V gene, J gene, clone size, CDR3 DNA, CDR3 protein. The D gene is left open where the match is weak. Clone size is shown for a subset of rows, as once, few, many or a class of expanded clone.

NA	TRBV15	TRBJ2-7	few	TGTGCCACCAGCACCGGGACGGGGAGCTCCTACGAGCAGTACTTC	CATSTGTGSSYEQYF
NA	TRBV7-9	TRBJ1-3	NA	TGTGCCAGCATACCTGCTTTCAGCTCTGGAAACACCATATATTTT	CASIPAFSSGNTIYF
TRBD2	TRBV28	TRBJ2-1	few	TGTGCTGGGGGGGGACTAGCGGGGGCCAATGAGCAGTTCTTC	CAGGGLAGANEQFF
TRBD2	TRBV5-1	TRBJ2-3	many	TGCGCCAGCAGTTCCGGGACTAGCGCCCCCGCTACGCAGTATTTT	CASSSGTSAPATQYF
NA	TRBV24-1	TRBJ2-1	many	TGTGCCACCAGTGATGGCGAGGCTGGCTCCTACAATGAGCAGTTCTTC	CATSDGEAGSYNEQFF
NA	TRBV2	TRBJ1-2	NA	TGTGCCAGCAGTGAATCGAACTATAACTATGGCTACACCTTC	CASSESNYNYGYTF
TRBD2	TRBV30	TRBJ2-2	few	TGTGCCAATACGGTGGCGGGAGTCCCCACCGGGGAGCTGTTTTTT	CANTVAGVPTGELFF
NA	TRBV11-2	TRBJ2-5	few	TGTGCCAGCAGCAAAACGGGGGCCCAGTACTTC	CASSKTGAQYF
TRBD2	TRBV7-2	TRBJ2-3	NA	TGTGCCAGCAGCTTTTCTAGCGGGAACGCAGATACGCAGTATTTT	CASSFSSGNADTQYF
TRBD2	TRBV19	TRBJ2-3	NA	TGTGCCAGCCCGAGGGGACTAGCGGGGCGGATTATCTTTACAGATACGCAGTATTTT	CASPRGLAGRIIFTDTQYF
NA	TRBV28	TRBJ1-6	NA	TGTGCCAGCAGTTTCGACCGTTATTCACCCCTCCACTTT	CASSFDRYSPLHF
TRBD2	TRBV12-3/TRBV12-4	TRBJ2-7	few	TGTGCCAGCAGCCCGTGGAGCCAGGCTTTAACTAGCGCCCCCTCCTACGAGCAGTACTTC	CASSPWSQALTSAPSYEQYF
NA	TRBV6-1	TRBJ2-6	once	TGTGCCAGCAGTGAGTACAACTCTGGGGCCAACGTCCTGACTTTC	CASSEYNSGANVLTF
NA	TRBV21-1	TRBJ2-3	NA	TGTGCCAGCAGCAAAGACCTCCGGACTAGCGTTCCCTGCACAGATACGCAGTATTTT	CASSKDLRTSVPCTDTQYF
TRBD2	TRBV24-1	TRBJ2-5	few	TGTGCCACCAGTCAACCGGGGGGAGAGACCCAGTACTTC	CATSQPGGETQYF
TRBD1	TRBV6-1	TRBJ1-5	few	TGTGCCAGCAGCCACGACAGGGGAGACAATCAGCCCCAGCATTTT	CASSHDRGDNQPQHF
TRBD1	TRBV6-1	TRBJ2-7	NA	TGTGCCAGCACGAAACGGGACAGGGGGTCCTACGAGCAGTACTTC	CASTKRDRGSYEQYF
NA	TRBV7-2	TRBJ2-7	NA	TGTGCCAGCAGCATAACCGGGCAAATAACCTACGAGCAGTACTTC	CASSITGQITYEQYF
TRBD1	TRBV4-1	TRBJ2-2	few	TGCGCCAGCAGTGACACCGGGACAGGGATCACCGGGGAGCTGTTTTTT	CASSDTGTGITGELFF
NA	TRBV11-2	TRBJ2-1	NA	TGTGCCAGCAGCTTATCTCAGCCGCAGTTCTTC	CASSLSQPQFF
TRBD2	TRBV5-1	TRBJ2-1	NA	TGCGCCAGCAGGTCAACTAGCGGGGGGGAGCAGTTCTTC	CASRSTSGGEQFF
NA	TRBV29-1	TRBJ2-2	NA	TGCAGCGTTGTTGGCGGGTTGAACACCGGGGAGCTGTTTTTT	CSVVGGLNTGELFF
TRBD1	TRBV7-8	TRBJ2-3	NA	TGTGCCAGCAGCCGCCGGGACAGGGGCTCAGATACGCAGTATTTT	CASSRRDRGSDTQYF
NA	TRBV6-4	TRBJ1-6	few	TGTGCCAGCAGTGTGACCTACCGGGATTCACCCCTCCACTTT	CASSVTYRDSPLHF
TRBD2	TRBV27	TRBJ2-2	NA	TGTGCCAGTCGAGCAGCGGGGTTGGGTGGCGGGGAGCTGTTTTTT	CASRAAGLGGGELFF
NA	TRBV4-1	TRBJ2-5	many	TGCGCCAGCAGCCAAGATCGTCGTATGGAGACCCAGTACTTC	CASSQDRRMETQYF
NA	TRBV3-1	TRBJ2-7	few	TGTGCCAGCAGCCATGGGGCGGAGCAGTACTTC	CASSHGAEQYF
NA	TRBV28	TRBJ2-4	NA	TGTGCCAGCAGTGAGACCTCGCAATGGGCCAAAAACATTCAGTACTTC	CASSETSQWAKNIQYF
NA	TRBV3-1	TRBJ1-5	NA	TGTGCCAGCACCCCAGGACAAGGAAATCAGCCCCAGCATTTT	CASTPGQGNQPQHF
NA	TRBV11-2	TRBJ2-7	NA	TGTGCCAGCAGCCCCCGCCCGGGCGTCGACGAGCAGTACTTC	CASSPRPGVDEQYF
NA	TRBV5-1	TRBJ2-5	many	TGCGCCAGCAGCAGGGAAGGCCAAGAGACCCAGTACTTC	CASSREGQETQYF
NA	TRBV12-3/TRBV12-4	TRBJ2-7	many	TGTGCCAGCAGTTTCTTTTTGAAGGGTAGGACCTACGAGCAGTACTTC	CASSFFLKGRTYEQYF
NA	TRBV7-2	TRBJ1-1	few	TGTGCCAGCAGCTTAGTCGGGGGCTACACTGAAGCTTTCTTT	CASSLVGGYTEAFF
NA	TRBV2	TRBJ2-3	few	TGTGCCAGCAGTGTCGGACCCAGCAGGGGGGGTAGCACAGATACGCAGTATTTT	CASSVGPSRGGSTDTQYF
NA	TRBV5-1	TRBJ1-1	few	TGCGCCAGCCGCCGACGGAGCGGCACTGAAGCTTTCTTT	CASRRRSGTEAFF
NA	TRBV6-2/TRBV6-3	TRBJ2-2	few	TGTGCCAGCAGTTATCCGGGAATGGCGGGTTATGCGAACACCGGGGAGCTGTTTTTT	CASSYPGMAGYANTGELFF
TRBD2	TRBV28	TRBJ2-7	NA	TGTGCCAGCAGCCCGGGACTAGCGGATAAGTACGAGCAGTACTTC	CASSPGLADKYEQYF
NA	TRBV19	TRBJ2-1	NA	TGTGCCAGTAGTATCCAGGGATTATTCAATGAGCAGTTCTTC	CASSIQGLFNEQFF
NA	TRBV27	TRBJ2-6	few	TGTGCCAGCAGTTCCTCAGCTGGGGCCAACGTCCTGACTTTC	CASSSSAGANVLTF
TRBD2	TRBV6-2/TRBV6-3	TRBJ2-2	many	TGTGCCAGCAGTTATTCGGGGCCAGCGGGACGCACCGGGGAGCTGTTTTTT	CASSYSGPAGRTGELFF
NA	TRBV7-9	TRBJ2-1	many	TGTGCCAGCGACCCAGGGACCTACAATGAGCAGTTCTTC	CASDPGTYNEQFF
TRBD2	TRBV15	TRBJ2-2	few	TGTGCCACCAGCAGAGTTAGCGGAGCGGGAGGGGGAACCGGGGAGCTGTTTTTT	CATSRVSGAGGGTGELFF
TRBD2	TRBV29-1	TRBJ2-1	many	TGCAGCGTTGGAGCGGGAGGGGCCAATGAGCAGTTCTTC	CSVGAGGANEQFF
TRBD2	TRBV4-3	TRBJ2-3	many	TGCGCCAGCAGCCCGACTAGCGGAATGGCAGATACGCAGTATTTT	CASSPTSGMADTQYF
NA	TRBV5-6	TRBJ2-3	NA	TGTGCCAGCAGCTTTTTGTCTGGAGATACGCAGTATTTT	CASSFLSGDTQYF
NA	TRBV10-3	TRBJ1-2	few	TGTGCCGTCACTGGCGGAGGGGACTTCTATGGCTACACCTTC	CAVTGGGDFYGYTF
NA	TRBV3-1	TRBJ2-7	many	TGTGCCAGCAGCATTACAGGCGAGCAGTACTTC	CASSITGEQYF
NA	TRBV7-9	TRBJ2-2	many	TGTGCCAGCAGCCAAATCGTTACCGGGGAGCTGTTTTTT	CASSQIVTGELFF
TRBD1	TRBV12-3/TRBV12-4	TRBJ1-6	many	TGTGCCAGCACTCGGGGGGAGACAGGGGGCCAACCCCTCCACTTT	CASTRGETGGQPLHF
TRBD2	TRBV19	TRBJ2-1	few	TGTGCCAGTAGGGGGGCCGGGACTAGCGGAAGCTCCTACAATGAGCAGTTCTTC	CASRGAGTSGSSYNEQFF